This T cell receptor (beta chain) is from a study of molecular identifiers for immune sequencing clone quantification. Study observations and caveats: Single-cell amounts of spiked Jurkat TCR RNA were reportedly detectable among 950,000 to 1,000,000 naive cells.

This CDR3 has 16 residues. Trimming took 0 bases from V and 3 from J, leaving 12 bases between them. Germline values: CDR1 LGHNA, CDR2 YSLEER. TCRdb reprocessed the PCR reads with MiXCR, giving one entry per CDR3 protein. Here the sample spans 550,000 to 750,000 distinct CDR3 sequences, 20% being singletons. In regard to this clonotype: Antigen specificity is unknown. A single base separates this from a much larger clone, so it may be a read error.

This sequence originates from a human donor in good health. Some libraries in this study had Jurkat cell RNA spiked in. The rearrangement links TRBV4-3 to TRBJ2-1; the D is unclear. Input material: naive CD8+ T cells from blood, with Jurkat cell RNA spiked in. Stated subset: FACS-sorted CD8+CD4-CCR7+CD45RA+ naive T cells. The DNA for the CDR3 is TGCGCCAGCAGCCAAGATCAGTACTGGGGCTACAATGAGCAGTTCTTC. Translating gives CASSQDQYWGYNEQFF.